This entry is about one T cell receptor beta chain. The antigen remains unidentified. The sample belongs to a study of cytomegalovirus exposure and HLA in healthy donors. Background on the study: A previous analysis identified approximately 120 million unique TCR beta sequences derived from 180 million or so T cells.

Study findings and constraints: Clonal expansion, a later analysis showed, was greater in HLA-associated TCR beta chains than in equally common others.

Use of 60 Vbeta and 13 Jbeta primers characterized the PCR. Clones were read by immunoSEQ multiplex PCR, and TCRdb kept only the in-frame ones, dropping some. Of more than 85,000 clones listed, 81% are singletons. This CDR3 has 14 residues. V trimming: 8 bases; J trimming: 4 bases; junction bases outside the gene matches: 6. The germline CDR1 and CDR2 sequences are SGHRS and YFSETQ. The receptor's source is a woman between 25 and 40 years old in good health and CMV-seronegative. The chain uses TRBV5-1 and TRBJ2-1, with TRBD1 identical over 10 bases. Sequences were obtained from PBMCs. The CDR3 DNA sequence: TGCGCCAGTTCGACAGGGGGCATATACAATGAGCAGTTCTTC. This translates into CASSTGGIYNEQFF.